The 14 T cell receptor beta chains below all came from one sample that was sequenced in a study of OX40 agonist ivuxolimab in advanced cancers. The method was the immunoSEQ multiplex PCR assay. Not all clones reach the TCRdb copy of this immuneACCESS table, which keeps in-frame sequences only. Checked studies attribute under half of the gap to unresolved V genes and leave the rest unexplained. For this sample the table gives fewer than 30,000 clones, of which 85% were detected only once. Clones ranked in the top ten supply around 50% of the sample. This material consisted of CD4+ or CD8+ T cells sorted from blood, taken in a trial of the OX40 agonist ivuxolimab. Receptors originate from an adult with an advanced solid tumor such as melanoma, head and neck, liver or kidney cancer.

J is TRBJ1-2 and V is TRBV28, with TRBD1 matching over 7 bases. Germline CDR1 reads MDHEN; CDR2 reads SYDVKM. The J segment lost 4 bases and the V segment lost 3 bases, leaving 5 bases of the junction unmatched. The CDR3 has 14 residues. CDR3 residues: CASSFPQGVYGYTF. DNA for the CDR3: TGTGCCAGCAGTTTTCCGCAGGGGGTCTATGGCTACACCTTC.

This rearrangement joins TRBV4-2 to TRBJ1-1; maybe TRBD1 (5 bases). This CDR3 contains 16 residues. Germline V gene lookup returns CDR1 LGHNA and CDR2 YNFKEQ. Trimming pared 0 bases from V and 1 base from J, leaving 12 bases between. CDR3 DNA: TGTGCCAGCAGCCAAGACCAGGGTTTCGGGAACACTGAAGCTTTCTTT. This gives the protein CASSQDQGFGNTEAFF.

The chain links TRBV15 to TRBJ1-3; the D is unclear. Trimming cost V 5 bases and J 0 bases, with 8 bases left between them. Per the germline V gene, CDR1 is LNHNV and CDR2 is YYDKDF (reference sequence). This CDR3 contains 14 residues. The CDR3 DNA reads as TGTGCCACCAGCCCCATCCCCTCTGGAAACACCATATATTTT. The encoded protein is CATSPIPSGNTIYF.

The rearrangement joins TRBV27 to TRBJ1-2; TRBD1 is a possible D gene (5 bases). Trimming took off 3 bases at V and 4 bases at J, with 9 bases between the two ends. In germline, CDR1 is MNHEY, CDR2 SMNVEV (reference sequence). The CDR3 runs 13 residues. CDR3 in amino acids: CASSFTGAYGYTF. The CDR3 nucleotides are TGTGCCAGCAGTTTCACCGGGGCCTATGGCTACACCTTC.

The rearrangement uses TRBV27 and TRBJ2-1, with D unresolved. The germline V gene encodes CDR1 MNHEY and CDR2 SMNVEV (reference sequence). V was pared by 1 base and J by 5 bases, with 9 bases between. This CDR3 is 14 amino acids long. Written as DNA, the CDR3 is TGTGCCAGCAGTTTATATCCCCCAAACAATGAGCAGTTCTTC. Its translation is CASSLYPPNNEQFF.

The sample holds one count of this clone. The chain carries TRBV4-1 and TRBJ2-7; TRBD2 agrees at 9 bases. The CDR3 has 15 amino acids. Germline trimming cut 1 base from V and 0 bases from J; bases unmatched to any gene: 1. Germline values: CDR1 MGHRA, CDR2 YSYEKL. CDR3 amino acids: CASSQGRGGSYEQYF. CDR3 in DNA: TGCGCCAGCAGCCAAGGGCGGGGGGGCTCCTACGAGCAGTACTTC.

This clone appeared once. The V call is TRBV5-5, the J call TRBJ1-2; the D gene is possibly TRBD1 (5 bases). Germline CDR1 reads SGHKS; CDR2 reads YYEKEE (reference sequence). Trimming took 4 bases from V and 1 from J, leaving 11 bases between them. The CDR3 runs to 14 residues. In nucleotides, the CDR3 is TGTGCCAGCAGCCCCGTGGGGGATAACTATGGCTACACCTTC. As protein: CASSPVGDNYGYTF.

The chain is built from TRBV4-2 and TRBJ2-5; 10 bases map to TRBD2. The germline CDR1 and CDR2 sequences are LGHNA and YNFKEQ. The J segment lost 4 bases and the V segment lost 1 base, leaving 6 bases of the junction unmatched. There are 16 residues in the CDR3. In DNA form, the CDR3 reads TGTGCCAGCAGCCAAGGAGGGTGGACTAGCGGAGAGACCCAGTACTTC. Encoded protein: CASSQGGWTSGETQYF.

The chain recombines TRBV6-5 with TRBJ1-1; perhaps TRBD1 as D (6 bases). The CDR3 loop spans 13 amino acids. V lost 5 bases and J 4 bases, leaving 11 bases between the germline ends. CDR1 is MNHEY and CDR2 is SVGAGI in the germline V gene. CDR3 loop: CASSTTGITEAFF. As DNA, the CDR3 is TGTGCCAGCAGTACTACAGGGATCACTGAAGCTTTCTTT.

This chain links TRBV4-3 with TRBJ1-5; 7 bases fit TRBD1. V shed 3 bases, J shed 9 bases, and the junction held 8 bases outside the gene matches. This CDR3 spans 14 amino acids. Germline V gene data show CDR1 as LGHNA and CDR2 as YSLEER. CDR3 nucleotide sequence: TGCGCCAGCAGCCAGGAGACAGGGACTGTGCCCCAGCATTTT. Translated: CASSQETGTVPQHF.

The chain has TRBV30 and TRBJ2-7; 12 bases line up with TRBD2. The CDR3 is 15 residues long. Trimming removed 1 base from V and 4 bases from J; junction bases left unmatched: 5. Germline V gives CDR1 GTSNPN, CDR2 SVGIG (reference sequence). The CDR3, as DNA: TGTGCCTGGAGTGCGCGGACTAGCGGGGTATACGAGCAGTACTTC. Its translation: CAWSARTSGVYEQYF.

The rearrangement joins TRBV28 to TRBJ2-1; D is unclear. V lost 4 bases to trimming and J lost 1 base, with 8 bases between them. This CDR3 is 14 amino acids long. Germline V CDR1 and CDR2: MDHEN, SYDVKM. The CDR3 DNA sequence: TGTGCCAGCAGTTCGAAGAGATCCTACAATGAGCAGTTCTTC. It specifies CASSSKRSYNEQFF.

The DNA of the CDR3 is TGTGCCAGCAGCTTATTTCAGGGGGCGGCCGGGGAGCTGTTTTTT. Its translation: CASSLFQGAAGELFF. The chain recombines TRBV7-9 with TRBJ2-2, with 8 bases fitting TRBD1. CDR1 is SEHNR, CDR2 FQNEAQ, per germline (reference sequence). The CDR3 totals 15 residues. Trimming removed 2 bases from V and 6 bases from J; junction bases left unmatched: 5.

The chain couples TRBV9 to TRBJ2-3; 8 positions agree with TRBD2. Germline CDR1 is SGDLS and CDR2 is YYNGEE. With V trimmed by 3 bases and J by 4 bases, 10 bases remained unmatched. This CDR3 is built from 16 residues. The CDR3: CASSAFVAGSSDTQYF. In DNA form, the CDR3 reads TGTGCCAGCAGCGCATTCGTAGCGGGGAGCTCAGATACGCAGTATTTT.